This T cell receptor (beta chain) was captured by sequencing in a study of blood T cell repertoires in COVID-19. Study-wide context: PBMCs, B-cell-depleted T cells, or T cells were the source of the cDNA or gDNA that made up the material.

The germline gives CDR1 SQVTM, CDR2 ANQGSEA. Deletions cut 0 bases from V and 11 bases from J, with 13 bases between. The length of the CDR3 is 12 residues. Assay used: immunoSEQ multiplex PCR; TCRdb lists only in-frame clones, some missing. Of roughly 59,000 clones listed, about 81% are singletons. The V and J genes are TRBV29-1 and TRBJ1-1, with a tentative D call TRBD1 (6 bases). The TCR sequence derives from an older man with acute or convalescent COVID-19. Input material: peripheral blood. The CDR3 region is CSVEEGQDWAFF. In nucleotides, the CDR3 is TGCAGCGTTGAAGAGGGACAAGATTGGGCTTTCTTT.